Following are 10 T cell receptor beta chains from one sample sequenced in a study of tumor and adjacent non-tumor tissue in lung cancer. The template was RNA from unsorted bulk tissue. Three rounds of nested PCR, following a modified ARM-PCR protocol, produced the TCRbeta library. MiXCR, applied by TCRdb to the multiplex PCR reads, yields one record per CDR3 protein. The top ten clones hold roughly 24% of a sample with about 200,000 distinct CDR3 sequences, about 71% of them seen once. Sequencing input: lung tumor tissue. These receptors originate from a man between 60 and 75 years old with non-small cell lung cancer.

This sequence joins TRBV30 and TRBJ2-1; 9 bases align to TRBD1. Germline CDR1 and CDR2: GTSNPN and SVGIG (reference sequence). The CDR3 has 12 residues. Germline trimming cut 5 bases from V and 7 bases from J; bases unmatched to any gene: 3. Written as DNA, the CDR3 is TGTGCCTGGGAGGACAGGGGTAATGAGCAGTTCTTC. As protein: CAWEDRGNEQFF. Combining the CDR3 with reference TRBV30 and TRBJ2-1 gives the whole variable domain SQTIHQWPATLVQPVGSPLSLECTVEGTSNPNLYWYRQAAGRGLQLLFYSVGIGQISSEVPQNLSASRPQDRQFILSSKKLLLSDSGFYLCAWEDRGNEQFFGPGTRLTVL.

Remarks on this clonotype: Given the absence of the conserved phenylalanine or tryptophan at the CDR3 end, a read error is likely. This chain uses TRBV11-3 with TRBJ1-3, with D unresolved. Germline CDR1 SGHNT, CDR2 YENEEA. This CDR3 has 12 residues. The ends were cut back, 7 bases at V and 2 bases at J, with 6 bases in the middle. CDR3 region: CASNHTGNTIYI. CDR3 nucleotide sequence: TGTGCCAGCAACCATACTGGAAACACCATATATATT.

Points on this clonotype: The junction differs from germline at one of its ends, possibly a read error. The V and J genes are TRBV4-1 and TRBJ2-1; the D gene is possibly TRBD2 (6 bases). The CDR3 is 16 residues long. From germline, CDR1 is MGHRA and CDR2 YSYEKL. The DNA of the CDR3 is TGCGCCAGCAGCCTAAGGTCTGACGGGAGTCGCAATGAGCAGCTCTTC. Amino acid sequence: CASSLRSDGSRNEQLF.

This clonotype was seen many times. This sequence joins TRBV4-1 and TRBJ1-2; D ambiguous. V gave up 7 bases and J gave up 7 bases, with 22 bases separating them. CDR3 length: 15 residues. Germline assignment: CDR1 MGHRA and CDR2 YSYEKL. The CDR3 DNA follows: TGCGCCAGCACTAACCGATACCTCTCGGGTGGTGGCTACACCTTC. Translating it yields CASTNRYLSGGGYTF.

This clonotype occurred many times. The chain joins TRBV11-3 to TRBJ2-2; 7 nucleotides align to TRBD1. Trimming removed 5 bases from V and 1 base from J; junction bases left unmatched: 4. This CDR3 has 15 residues. Per the germline V gene, CDR1 is SGHNT and CDR2 is YENEEA. The CDR3 DNA reads as TGTGCCAGCAGCCTTTGGACAGGGAACACCGGGGAGCTGTTTTTT. It specifies CASSLWTGNTGELFF.

This clonotype was observed once. A much larger clone lies a single base off, so this may be a read error. The J gene is TRBJ1-4, the V gene TRBV6-1; D unclear. The CDR3 contains 15 residues. CDR1 and CDR2 (germline): MNHNS, SASEGT. The germline V and J ends were trimmed by 6 bases and 5 bases, with 16 bases remaining between them. CDR3 residues: CASRLLSVGNEKLFF. DNA for the CDR3: TGTGCCAGCAGGCTCCTCTCCGTGGGGAATGAAAAACTGTTTTTT.

Note on this clonotype: A junction end diverges from the germline sequence, so it may reflect a read error. The chain joins TRBV11-2 to TRBJ2-3, with 7 bases identical to TRBD2. The CDR3 contains 16 residues. Per germline, CDR1 SGHAT and CDR2 FQNNGV. The CDR3 nucleotides read TGTGTCAGCAGCTTAAGATGGCGGGGGAGCACAGATACGCAGTATTTT. This encodes CVSSLRWRGSTDTQYF.

Notes on this clonotype: This may stem from a read error, because a much larger clone lies one nucleotide away. The chain joins TRBV6-2 or TRBV6-3 to TRBJ2-1, with 9 positions matching TRBD2. The CDR3 is 14 amino acids. Germline-derived CDR1 and CDR2 are MNHEY and SVGEGT. CDR3 amino acids: CANLPSGAYNEQSF. The DNA of the CDR3 is TGTGCCAACCTACCTAGCGGGGCATACAATGAGCAGTCCTTC.

This clonotype has just a few counts. The germline gene is not matched at one end of the junction; a read error may be the cause. This chain links TRBV4-2 with TRBJ2-3; TRBD2 aligns across 9 bases. Germline V gene data show CDR1 as LGHNA and CDR2 as YNFKEQ. CDR3 length equals 17 residues. CDR3 amino acids: CVSSPLGGGGATDTQYF. CDR3 in DNA: TGTGTCAGCAGCCCCTTAGGGGGCGGGGGGGCCACAGATACGCAGTATTTT.

As for this clonotype: A much larger clone lies one base from this, so it may be a read error. The final CDR3 position lacks the conserved phenylalanine or tryptophan, pointing to a likely read error. The J gene is TRBJ2-5, the V gene TRBV11-3; perhaps TRBD2 as D (6 bases). V shed 5 bases and J shed 4 bases, with 14 bases lying between them. CDR3 length: 14 amino acids. CDR1 is SGHNT, CDR2 YENEEA, per germline. DNA of the CDR3: TGTGCCAGCAGCCCGGGACTCGCACGAGAGACCCAGTACTCC. It encodes CASSPGLARETQYS.